The 27 T cell receptor beta chains below all came from one sample that was sequenced in a study of long-term antiretroviral therapy in people with HIV. With survey level as its setting, the immunoSEQ assay was v3.0. Sequenced by immunoSEQ multiplex PCR; TCRdb stores in-frame clones only, minus some. The sample carries some 40,000 clones, approximately 87% recorded once. The sequencing here drew on unsorted PBMCs, taken 1.2 years after starting antiretroviral therapy. Receptor source: a woman aged 45-60 years with HIV.

The chain is built from TRBV5-5 and TRBJ2-7; 9 bases are shared with TRBD1. The length of the CDR3 is 16 residues. J gave up 6 bases and V 4 bases, and 14 bases lay outside the gene matches. Germline CDR1 reads SGHKS; CDR2 reads YYEKEE (reference sequence). DNA of the CDR3: TGTGCCAGCAGCCGTAGACAGGGGGGAACCCCTGTCGAGCAGTACTTC. As protein: CASSRRQGGTPVEQYF. The full variable domain, completed using reference TRBV5-5 and TRBJ2-7, is DAGVTQSPTHLIKTRGQQVTLRCSPISGHKSVSWYQQVLGQGPQFIFQYYEKEERGRGNFPDRFSARQFPNYSSELNVNALLLGDSALYLCASSRRQGGTPVEQYFGPGTRLTVT.

The J gene is TRBJ1-4, the V gene TRBV7-9; a possible D gene is TRBD1 (5 bases). The CDR3 sequence is 15 residues long. Germline assignment: CDR1 SEHNR and CDR2 FQNEAQ (reference sequence). V shed 2 bases and J shed 8 bases, with 15 bases lying between them. DNA for the CDR3: TGTGCCAGCAGCTTAAACCAACCAGGGCGGGAAAAACTGTTTTTT. It codes for CASSLNQPGREKLFF.

The gene calls are TRBV11-2 and TRBJ2-3; 12 positions agree with TRBD2. V was clipped by 4 bases and J by 1 base; unmatched bases: 3. This CDR3 region has 16 residues. Germline values: CDR1 SGHAT, CDR2 FQNNGV. The CDR3 loop is CASSSRLAGGTDTQYF. CDR3 nucleotides: TGTGCCAGCAGCTCCAGACTAGCGGGGGGCACAGATACGCAGTATTTT.

This clone is a singleton in its sample. The chain recombines TRBV7-3 with TRBJ2-7, with D maybe TRBD1 (6 bases). Deletions cut 2 bases from V and 4 bases from J, with 15 bases between. Germline lookup yields CDR1 SGHTA and CDR2 FQGTGA. CDR3 length: 15 residues. CDR3 in amino acids: CASSLGPGHQYEQYF. CDR3 in DNA: TGTGCCAGCAGCTTAGGACCGGGACACCAGTACGAGCAGTACTTC. Full variable domain (missing parts from reference TRBV7-3 and TRBJ2-7): GAGVSQTPSNKVTEKGKYVELRCDPISGHTALYWYRQSLGQGPEFLIYFQGTGAADDSGLPNDRFFAVRPEGSVSTLKIQRTERGDSAVYLCASSLGPGHQYEQYFGPGTRLTVT.

The rearrangement uses TRBV6-1 and TRBJ2-5; unclear D gene. Germline assignment: CDR1 MNHNS and CDR2 SASEGT. CDR3 length equals 12 residues. The V gene lost 8 bases and the J gene lost 5 bases, with 12 bases spanning the gap. CDR3 amino acids: CASAAVGETQYF. The CDR3 DNA reads TGTGCCAGCGCGGCAGTAGGGGAGACCCAGTACTTC.

This clone was picked up one time. CDR3 in amino acids: CASKGLEDTQYF. In DNA form, the CDR3 reads TGTGCCAGCAAAGGGCTTGAAGATACGCAGTATTTT. The V call is TRBV5-4, the J call TRBJ2-3; D unresolved. The CDR3 is made up of 12 amino acids. Per the germline V gene, CDR1 is SGHNT and CDR2 is YYREEE (reference sequence). V lost 6 bases, J lost 5 bases, and 10 bases lay in between. Together with reference TRBV5-4 and TRBJ2-3, the CDR3 gives the full variable domain: ETGVTQSPTHLIKTRGQQVTLRCSSQSGHNTVSWYQQALGQGPQFIFQYYREEENGRGNFPPRFSGLQFPNYSSELNVNALELDDSALYLCASKGLEDTQYFGPGTRLTVL.

The chain employs TRBV11-3 and TRBJ2-1; D is undetermined. The V gene lost 2 bases and the J gene lost 6 bases, with 17 bases spanning the gap. Germline values: CDR1 SGHNT, CDR2 YENEEA. The CDR3 runs 16 residues. The CDR3 loop is CASSLIGSKPGNEQFF. The CDR3 DNA follows: TGTGCCAGCAGCTTAATTGGCTCAAAACCCGGCAATGAGCAGTTCTTC.

This chain connects TRBV5-6 to TRBJ1-2, with TRBD1 identical over 9 bases. The CDR3 extends over 13 amino acids. The J segment lost 6 bases and the V segment lost 5 bases, leaving 5 bases of the junction unmatched. Germline CDR1 and CDR2: SGHDT and YYEEEE. CDR3 residues: CASSFWDRDGYTF. The DNA of the CDR3 is TGTGCCAGCAGTTTCTGGGACAGGGATGGCTACACCTTC.

The rearrangement links TRBV5-1 to TRBJ1-1; D gene uncertain. CDR3 size: 14 residues. V dropped 1 base and J dropped 2 bases, with 9 bases sitting between them. Germline V gene data show CDR1 as SGHRS and CDR2 as YFSETQ. The CDR3 here is CASSLQWTNTEAFF. In DNA, the CDR3 is TGCGCCAGCAGCTTGCAGTGGACTAACACTGAAGCTTTCTTT.

V and J are TRBV7-9 and TRBJ2-2, with no clear D. V lost 6 bases, J lost 1 base, and 18 bases lay in between. The CDR3 contains 17 residues. Germline V CDR1 and CDR2: SEHNR, FQNEAQ (reference sequence). CDR3 DNA: TGTGCCAGCAGGCCCGCCGTTGTGGGGAAGAACACCGGGGAGCTGTTTTTT. It translates to CASRPAVVGKNTGELFF.

CDR3 coding DNA: TGTGCCAGCAGCTCCCGGGGGGCTAACTATGGCTACACCTTC. It translates to CASSSRGANYGYTF. The chain links TRBV11-2 to TRBJ1-2; D perhaps matches TRBD1 (5 bases). V lost 4 bases, J lost 0 bases, and 9 bases lay in between. The CDR3 covers 14 residues. Looked up from germline, CDR1 is SGHAT and CDR2 is FQNNGV.

The chain has TRBV19 and TRBJ1-2; D perhaps matches TRBD1 (6 bases). CDR1 and CDR2 from the germline V gene are LNHDA and SQIVND (reference sequence). This CDR3 contains 12 residues. CDR3 nucleotides: TGTGCTGCAGGGAGGGGGTCCTATGGCTACACCTTC. Its translation is CAAGRGSYGYTF.

The gene calls are TRBV20-1 and TRBJ1-1; no reliable D call. The germline V and J ends were trimmed by 6 bases and 3 bases, with 8 bases remaining between them. The CDR3 is 11 amino acids. Germline V gene lookup returns CDR1 DFQATT and CDR2 SNEGSKA (reference sequence). CDR3: CSAPVDTEAFF. In nucleotides, the CDR3 is TGCAGTGCCCCCGTGGACACTGAAGCTTTCTTT.

In its sample, this clone was seen once. V gene TRBV9 combines with J gene TRBJ1-1; a possible D gene is TRBD1 (5 bases). The length of the CDR3 is 14 residues. V was cut by 5 bases and J by 1 base, with 12 bases left in between. CDR1 and CDR2 (germline): SGDLS, YYNGEE. Here the CDR3 reads CASRPDTRNTEAFF. CDR3 nucleotides: TGTGCCAGCAGGCCGGACACCAGGAACACTGAAGCTTTCTTT.

The chain has TRBV18 and TRBJ1-1, with 8 bases fitting TRBD1. Trimming cost V 5 bases and J 3 bases; bases outside gene matches: 5. The CDR3 covers 14 residues. CDR1 is KGHSH, CDR2 LQKENI, per germline. The CDR3 DNA follows: TGTGCCAGCTCATTACAGGGGGGGGACACTGAAGCTTTCTTT. It yields the protein CASSLQGGDTEAFF.

Comments on this clone: A read error may produce the germline difference seen at one junction end. V and J are TRBV7-7 and TRBJ2-1; 10 positions match TRBD1. Germline V gene data show CDR1 as SSHAT and CDR2 as FNYEAQ (reference sequence). The CDR3 sequence is 14 residues long. As DNA, the CDR3 is TGTGCTAGCAGCTCCGGGACAGGGGCTTATGAGCAGTTCTTC. Its translation is CASSSGTGAYEQFF.

The genes are TRBV28 and TRBJ1-1; D possibly corresponds to TRBD1 (6 bases). The CDR3 spans 13 residues. Trimming cost V 8 bases and J 1 base, with 11 bases left between them. CDR1 is MDHEN and CDR2 is SYDVKM in the germline V gene. This chain's CDR3 is CASSGTPNTEAFF. CDR3 nucleotides: TGTGCCAGCTCCGGGACACCGAACACTGAAGCTTTCTTT.

The chain recombines TRBV4-3 with TRBJ2-3; no clear D gene. Germline assignment: CDR1 LGHNA and CDR2 YSLEER. This CDR3 region has 14 residues. Deletions cut 0 bases from V and 1 base from J, with 5 bases between. The CDR3: CASSQDGGTDTQYF. DNA for the CDR3: TGCGCCAGCAGCCAAGATGGGGGCACAGATACGCAGTATTTT.

This chain uses TRBV4-3 with TRBJ2-5, with D uncertain. The CDR3 spans 14 residues. The V end was cut by 0 bases, the J end by 4 bases, with 9 bases between. Germline CDR1 and CDR2: LGHNA and YSLEER. The CDR3 sequence: CASSQEGGRETQYF. CDR3 bases: TGCGCCAGCAGCCAAGAGGGTGGACGAGAGACCCAGTACTTC.

V usage is TRBV11-3 and J usage is TRBJ2-1; 7 nucleotides agree with TRBD1. Per germline, CDR1 SGHNT and CDR2 YENEEA. This CDR3 has 14 amino acids. Losses at the gene ends were 1 base for V and 5 bases for J; bases not matched to a gene: 2. The CDR3 nucleotides are TGTGCCAGCAGCTTAGTTGACAGGGACAATGAGCAGTTCTTC. This translates into CASSLVDRDNEQFF. The whole variable domain, filled in from reference TRBV11-3 and TRBJ2-1, reads EAGVVQSPRYKIIEKKQPVAFWCNPISGHNTLYWYLQNLGQGPELLIRYENEEAVDDSQLPKDRFSAERLKGVDSTLKIQPAELGDSAVYLCASSLVDRDNEQFFGPGTRLTVL.

This CDR3 reads CASSIRPGYEQYF. The CDR3 DNA follows: TGTGCCAGTAGTATTAGACCGGGATACGAGCAGTACTTC. The chain uses TRBV19 and TRBJ2-7; perhaps TRBD2 as D (5 bases). V shed 3 bases and J shed 4 bases, with 10 bases lying between them. The CDR3 contains 13 residues. Germline CDR1 reads LNHDA; CDR2 reads SQIVND (reference sequence).

A single count supports this clone. The chain carries TRBV10-3 and TRBJ2-7; D is unresolved. The CDR3 sequence is 13 residues long. The germline V gene encodes CDR1 ENHRY and CDR2 SYGVKD. V lost 2 bases to trimming and J lost 3 bases, with 8 bases between them. The CDR3 bases are TGTGCCATCAGTGAGCCCGGGTACTACGAGCAGTACTTC. Protein sequence: CAISEPGYYEQYF.

The chain links TRBV7-9 to TRBJ1-6; D unresolved. CDR3 length equals 15 residues. Per germline, CDR1 SEHNR and CDR2 FQNEAQ (reference sequence). The V end was cut by 5 bases, the J end by 3 bases, with 11 bases between. The CDR3 DNA reads as TGTGCCAGCAGCCTTGACGGTCGCTATAATTCACCCCTCCACTTT. Amino acids: CASSLDGRYNSPLHF.

This clone appeared a few times. The J gene is TRBJ1-6, the V gene TRBV25-1, with TRBD1 identical over 11 bases. CDR1 and CDR2 (germline): MGHDK, SYGVNS. V was pared by 5 bases and J by 9 bases, with 3 bases of the junction left unmatched. This CDR3 spans 14 amino acids. The CDR3 sequence: CASSKGQGASPLHF. The CDR3 DNA reads as TGTGCCAGCAGTAAAGGACAGGGGGCTTCACCCCTCCACTTT.

This chain joins TRBV6-5 and TRBJ2-7; 8 nucleotides line up with TRBD2. J gave up 2 bases and V 2 bases, and 2 bases lay outside the gene matches. The CDR3 runs to 14 residues. CDR1 and CDR2 from the germline V gene are MNHEY and SVGAGI. CDR3 coding DNA: TGTGCCAGCAGTTACCGGGGGGGTACCTACGAGCAGTACTTC. Amino acid sequence: CASSYRGGTYEQYF.

V usage is TRBV28 and J usage is TRBJ1-3, with 8 bases that match TRBD1. Per germline, CDR1 MDHEN and CDR2 SYDVKM. The CDR3 runs to 14 residues. V gave up 4 bases and J gave up 4 bases; unmatched junction bases: 3. This chain's CDR3 is CASSYRDRGNTIYF. The CDR3 DNA follows: TGTGCCAGCAGTTACCGGGACAGGGGAAACACCATATATTTT.

The rearrangement links TRBV4-1 to TRBJ1-2; tentatively, D is TRBD1 (5 bases). V was shortened by 0 bases and J by 5 bases, with 16 bases between the two germline ends. CDR3 size: 16 residues. Germline lookup yields CDR1 MGHRA and CDR2 YSYEKL. The CDR3 sequence is CASSQDLGEAYYGYTF. Written as DNA, the CDR3 is TGCGCCAGCAGCCAAGATTTGGGGGAGGCGTATTATGGCTACACCTTC.